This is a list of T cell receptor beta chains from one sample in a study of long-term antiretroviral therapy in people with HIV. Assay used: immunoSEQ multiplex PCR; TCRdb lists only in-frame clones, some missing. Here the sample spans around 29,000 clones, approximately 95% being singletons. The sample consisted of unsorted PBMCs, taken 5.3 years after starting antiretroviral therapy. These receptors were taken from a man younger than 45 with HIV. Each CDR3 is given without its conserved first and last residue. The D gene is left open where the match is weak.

CDR3 protein: ASSLSKRGVQH; D gene: NA; J gene: TRBJ1-5; V gene: TRBV27
CDR3 protein: ASSLGNNEQF; D gene: NA; J gene: TRBJ2-1; V gene: TRBV7-9
CDR3 protein: ATSRGGPGELF; D gene: NA; J gene: TRBJ2-2; V gene: TRBV15
CDR3 protein: ASSYSEVSYNSPLH; D gene: NA; J gene: TRBJ1-6; V gene: TRBV6-5
CDR3 protein: ASSSHRDRAANSPLH; D gene: TRBD1; J gene: TRBJ1-6; V gene: TRBV13
CDR3 protein: ARLLTDYEQY; D gene: NA; J gene: TRBJ2-7; V gene: TRBV19
CDR3 protein: ATSRDSAQLYGYT; D gene: NA; J gene: TRBJ1-2; V gene: TRBV15
CDR3 protein: AWHDRTNYGYT; D gene: NA; J gene: TRBJ1-2; V gene: TRBV30
CDR3 protein: AITSGNQAYEQY; D gene: NA; J gene: TRBJ2-7; V gene: TRBV10-3
CDR3 protein: ASSLIPGQETQY; D gene: NA; J gene: TRBJ2-5; V gene: TRBV5-1
CDR3 protein: ASSAYRTSSDTQY; D gene: TRBD2; J gene: TRBJ2-3; V gene: TRBV7-3
CDR3 protein: ASSLGQGQYYEQY; D gene: TRBD1; J gene: TRBJ2-7; V gene: TRBV4-3
CDR3 protein: ASSDTVADYNEQF; D gene: NA; J gene: TRBJ2-1; V gene: TRBV6-4
CDR3 protein: AWSVGQGGPNTEAF; D gene: NA; J gene: TRBJ1-1; V gene: TRBV30
CDR3 protein: ASRRLGSDQPQH; D gene: NA; J gene: TRBJ1-5; V gene: TRBV2
CDR3 protein: ASSSFQTYEQY; D gene: NA; J gene: TRBJ2-7; V gene: TRBV7-2
CDR3 protein: ASSFFGAMNNEQF; D gene: NA; J gene: TRBJ2-1; V gene: TRBV5-8
CDR3 protein: ASSTRTSGSYEQY; D gene: TRBD2; J gene: TRBJ2-7; V gene: TRBV19
CDR3 protein: ASSVGGYNEQF; D gene: NA; J gene: TRBJ2-1; V gene: TRBV19
CDR3 protein: ASSYDQSQPQH; D gene: NA; J gene: TRBJ1-5; V gene: TRBV6-5
CDR3 protein: ASSLGQSSYNEQF; D gene: NA; J gene: TRBJ2-1; V gene: TRBV5-6
CDR3 protein: ASSYAGGTDTQY; D gene: NA; J gene: TRBJ2-3; V gene: TRBV6-5
CDR3 protein: ATRLAMEPGQEQF; D gene: NA; J gene: TRBJ2-1; V gene: TRBV15
CDR3 protein: ALDSYGYT; D gene: NA; J gene: TRBJ1-2; V gene: TRBV30
CDR3 protein: ASSDRTSGSIDTQY; D gene: TRBD2; J gene: TRBJ2-3; V gene: TRBV5-4
CDR3 protein: ASSSGGTAYGYT; D gene: TRBD1; J gene: TRBJ1-2; V gene: TRBV7-9